This TCR beta chain is drawn from a study of glioma-infiltrating T cells after dendritic cell vaccination. Indicated time point: after dendritic cell vaccination, including at tumor progression/relapse. The V end lost 4 bases, the J end lost 0 bases, and 12 bases lay between the germline ends. This CDR3 has 15 residues. Germline V gene data show CDR1 as MNHNS and CDR2 as SASEGT. Input was roughly 2.2 ug genomic DNA, or all available if less. Sequencing was performed with immunoSEQ multiplex PCR; in TCRdb, only in-frame clones are kept and a portion is missing. Among approximately 62,000 clones listed, around nine tenths were seen once.

Source: blood, taken after dendritic cell vaccination. The clonotype comes from a human donor with glioblastoma. This chain joins TRBV6-1 and TRBJ1-2; D is possibly TRBD1 (6 bases). In nucleotides, the CDR3 is TGTGCCAGCAGTGGATCAAGACAGGCTAACTATGGCTACACCTTC. It translates to CASSGSRQANYGYTF.